The rows below give T cell receptor beta chains drawn from one sample of a study of technical replicates of blood from four donors. Clones were read by immunoSEQ multiplex PCR, and TCRdb kept only the in-frame ones, dropping some. This sample has just over 80,000 clones, with less than 95% found just once. Sequencing input: T cells isolated from PBMCs. The receptors shown here come from a human donor in good health. The CDR3 runs from the conserved cysteine through the conserved F or W. A D gene is named only where the DNA matches it firmly. Expanded clones are given a class, and other clones once, few, many or no size at all.

>TRBV29-1|NA|15|TRBJ2-6|few
TGCAGCGTTAGATACGGAGGATCTGGGGCCAACGTCCTGACTTTC
CSVRYGGSGANVLTF
>TRBV4-1|TRBD2|15|TRBJ2-7|NA
TGCGCCAGCAGCCAGGTAGCGGGAGGCTCCTACGAGCAGTACTTC
CASSQVAGGSYEQYF
>TRBV5-1|TRBD1|14|TRBJ2-7|NA
TGCGCCAGCAGCGTCAGACAGGGTCCCGACGAGCAGTACTTC
CASSVRQGPDEQYF
>TRBV30|NA|15|TRBJ1-1|NA
TGTGCCTGGAGTGCACCCCCAGGGGTGCACACTGAAGCTTTCTTT
CAWSAPPGVHTEAFF
>TRBV4-1|NA|16|TRBJ2-7|NA
TGCGCCAGCAGCCAAGAGGGTCTGCGGGGCCCCTACGAGCAGTACTTC
CASSQEGLRGPYEQYF
>TRBV30|TRBD1|15|TRBJ1-1|NA
TGTGCCTGGAGTGTACGGGACAGGGGATCATCGATGACTTTCTTT
CAWSVRDRGSSMTFF
>TRBV28|NA|13|TRBJ2-5|NA
TGTGCCAGCAGTTTAGAGGATTGGGAGACCCAGTACTTC
CASSLEDWETQYF
>TRBV4-1|TRBD1|16|TRBJ1-5|NA
TGCGCCAGCAGCCCAATTCCGGGACAGTTTAATCAGCCCCAGCATTTT
CASSPIPGQFNQPQHF
>TRBV19|NA|17|TRBJ1-3|NA
TGTGCCAGTAGTACCCTCCCCCTGGGCAGCTCTGGAAACACCATATATTTT
CASSTLPLGSSGNTIYF
>TRBV5-1|TRBD1|15|TRBJ2-3|NA
TGCGCCAGCAGCGCCTCGGGACAGTATACAGATACGCAGTATTTT
CASSASGQYTDTQYF
>TRBV5-4|NA|13|TRBJ2-1|once
TGTGCCAGCAGCTTGGACCCGCAGTATGAGCAGTTCTTC
CASSLDPQYEQFF
>TRBV7-2|TRBD2|15|TRBJ2-7|NA
TGTGCCAGCAGCACTACAGGGTCACTAGCGGCCCCTGAGTACTTC
CASSTTGSLAAPEYF
>TRBV28|NA|12|TRBJ2-1|NA
TGTGCCAGCGACGATAGCGAAGGTGAGCAGTTCTTC
CASDDSEGEQFF
>TRBV6-5|NA|14|TRBJ2-7|NA
TGTGCCAGCAGTTACTCGCGGAGCTCCTACGAGCAGTACTTC
CASSYSRSSYEQYF
>TRBV5-4|NA|11|TRBJ2-5|NA
TGTGCCTCCTCTCGGGGAGAGACCCAGTACTTC
CASSRGETQYF
>TRBV4-1|TRBD2|16|TRBJ2-1|NA
TGCGCCAGCAGCATACGGACCGGGAGGGAATACAATGAGCAGTTCTTC
CASSIRTGREYNEQFF
>TRBV25-1|NA|13|TRBJ2-2|NA
TGTGCCAGCAGTGACAGTAACACCGGGGAGCTGTTTTTT
CASSDSNTGELFF
>TRBV25-1|NA|13|TRBJ1-3|NA
TGTGCCAGCAGTGAGGCTGGCCGAAACACCATATATTTT
CASSEAGRNTIYF
>TRBV18|NA|12|TRBJ1-1|NA
TGTGCCAGCTGGGAGGGGGGGACTGAAGCTTTCTTT
CASWEGGTEAFF
>TRBV28|TRBD1|13|TRBJ2-3|NA
TGTGCCAGCAGTAGACAGGGGTCAGATACGCAGTATTTT
CASSRQGSDTQYF
>TRBV5-5|NA|14|TRBJ1-1|NA
TGTGCCAGCAGCATCAACAGGTTACTGGCTGAAGCTTTCTTT
CASSINRLLAEAFF
>TRBV10-3|NA|15|TRBJ2-5|NA
TGTGCCATCAGTGATGGTAGGCGGGTGGGAGAGACCCAGTACTTC
CAISDGRRVGETQYF
>TRBV5-4|NA|12|TRBJ2-7|NA
TGTGCCAGCAGCTTGAGGGGTCCCGAGCAGTACTTC
CASSLRGPEQYF
>TRBV19|NA|15|TRBJ2-2|NA
TGTGCCAGTAGTATAGATGGGGGCCCGGCCGGGGAGCTGTTTTTT
CASSIDGGPAGELFF
>TRBV19|TRBD1|14|TRBJ2-7|NA
TGTGCCAGTAGCGCCGGGACAGGGAACTACGAGCAGTACTTC
CASSAGTGNYEQYF
>TRBV2|TRBD2|15|TRBJ2-2|NA
TGTGCCAGCAGTGGGCGGGAGCAAAGGGGCGGGGAGCTGTTTTTT
CASSGREQRGGELFF
>TRBV5-6|NA|16|TRBJ2-2|once
TGTGCCAGCAGCCTCCAAGGGGGAGAGGACACCGGGGAGCTGTTTTTT
CASSLQGGEDTGELFF
>TRBV30|NA|12|TRBJ1-5|NA
TGTGCCTGGCAGGGAAATAATCAGCCCCAGCATTTT
CAWQGNNQPQHF
>TRBV9|NA|14|TRBJ1-2|NA
TGTGCCAGCAGCGTAGGAGGAGGTAGTTATGGCTACACCTTC
CASSVGGGSYGYTF
>TRBV18|NA|15|TRBJ1-3|NA
TGTGCCAGCTCAACGGGGGTCCACTCTGGAAACACCATATATTTT
CASSTGVHSGNTIYF
>TRBV6-1|NA|14|TRBJ2-3|once
TGTGCCAGCAGTGTGGGTAGCGGCACAGATACGCAGTATTTT
CASSVGSGTDTQYF
>TRBV4-1|NA|14|TRBJ2-1|NA
TGCGCCAGCAGCTACAGCAGGGGATACAATGAGCAGTTCTTC
CASSYSRGYNEQFF
>TRBV6-5|NA|14|TRBJ2-1|NA
TGTGCCAGCAGTTACGAAGCGGGTTACAATGAGCAGTTCTTC
CASSYEAGYNEQFF
>TRBV2|NA|14|TRBJ1-2|NA
TGTGCCAGCAGTGCAACGGGGGGCGACTATGGCTACACCTTC
CASSATGGDYGYTF
>TRBV9|NA|17|TRBJ1-1|NA
TGTGCCAGCAGCGCCCACCTAGCGACGCAGGGTACCGCTGAAGCTTTCTTT
CASSAHLATQGTAEAFF
>TRBV27|TRBD1|14|TRBJ2-7|NA
TGTGCCAGCAGTCACACAGGGGTGCTCTACGAGCAGTACTTC
CASSHTGVLYEQYF
>TRBV7-7|NA|14|TRBJ2-1|NA
TGTGCCAGCAGCTTAGCGGGAGGTTACAATGAGCAGTTCTTC
CASSLAGGYNEQFF
>TRBV7-2|TRBD1|15|TRBJ2-7|NA
TGTGCCAGCAGCTTAGGTCAGGGGGCGACGGGCGAGCAGTACTTC
CASSLGQGATGEQYF
>TRBV4-2|TRBD1|15|TRBJ1-1|NA
TGTGCCAGCAGCCAGGGGACAGGGGGGGACACTGAAGCTTTCTTT
CASSQGTGGDTEAFF
>TRBV5-6|NA|15|TRBJ1-2|NA
TGTGCCAGCAGCCCGCGACAGACGAACAGATATGGCTACACCTTC
CASSPRQTNRYGYTF
>TRBV5-1|NA|11|TRBJ2-7|NA
TGCGCCAGCAGCTTGGCGGGGGAGCAGTACTTC
CASSLAGEQYF
>TRBV7-3|TRBD2|14|TRBJ2-7|once
TGTGCCAGCAGCTTAATAGCGGGAGACTACGAGCAGTACTTC
CASSLIAGDYEQYF
>TRBV7-3|NA|17|TRBJ2-6|NA
TGTGCCAGCAGCTCCGGACAGGACTACTCTGGGGCCAACGTCCTGACTTTC
CASSSGQDYSGANVLTF
>TRBV27|NA|17|TRBJ1-1|NA
TGTGCCAGCAGTTCCCCCAGACAGGTCGGCATGAACACTGAAGCTTTCTTT
CASSSPRQVGMNTEAFF
>TRBV27|NA|16|TRBJ2-2|NA
TGTGCCAGCCTTCCGAGGCTAGCAGCGAACACCGGGGAGCTGTTTTTT
CASLPRLAANTGELFF
>TRBV6-5|NA|11|TRBJ2-1|NA
TGTGCCAGCAACAAGCGGGATGAGCAGTTCTTC
CASNKRDEQFF
>TRBV2|NA|14|TRBJ2-5|NA
TGTGCCAGCAGAGATGACAGGGGCGCGGGAGACCAGTACTTC
CASRDDRGAGDQYF
>TRBV4-2|TRBD1|14|TRBJ1-2|NA
TGTGCCAGCAGCCAACCTCGACAGGGAGATGGCTACACCTTC
CASSQPRQGDGYTF
>TRBV6-1|TRBD1|17|TRBJ1-2|NA
TGTGCCAGCAGTGACAATTCCGGGACAGTAACTAACTATGGCTACACCTTC
CASSDNSGTVTNYGYTF
>TRBV4-2|TRBD2|15|TRBJ2-7|NA
TGTGCCAGCAGCCAAGCCCTAGCGGGACAATACGAGCAGTACTTC
CASSQALAGQYEQYF
>TRBV13|TRBD1|14|TRBJ2-7|NA
TGTGCCAGCAGCTTAGAACAGGGGACCTACGAGCAGTACTTC
CASSLEQGTYEQYF
>TRBV28|TRBD1|16|TRBJ2-7|NA
TGTGCCAGCAGTTTATTGTACAGGGACAGGGTCTACGAGCAGTACTTC
CASSLLYRDRVYEQYF
>TRBV7-2|TRBD2|15|TRBJ2-1|NA
TGTGCCAGCAGCTTTAGCACTAGCGTACAGAATGAGCAGTTCTTC
CASSFSTSVQNEQFF
>TRBV19|TRBD1|14|TRBJ1-2|NA
TGTGCCAGTCGTACGAGGGACAGTAACTATGGCTACACCTTC
CASRTRDSNYGYTF